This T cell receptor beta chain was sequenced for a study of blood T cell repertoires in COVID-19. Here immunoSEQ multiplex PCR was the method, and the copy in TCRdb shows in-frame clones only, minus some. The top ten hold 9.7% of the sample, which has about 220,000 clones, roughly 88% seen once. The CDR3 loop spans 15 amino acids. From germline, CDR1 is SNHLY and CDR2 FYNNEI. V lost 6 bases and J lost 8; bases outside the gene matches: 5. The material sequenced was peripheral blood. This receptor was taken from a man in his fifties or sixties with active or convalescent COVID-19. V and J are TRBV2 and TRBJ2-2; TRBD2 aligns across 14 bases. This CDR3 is CASRGLAGGLGELFF. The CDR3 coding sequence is TGTGCCAGCAGAGGACTAGCGGGGGGTCTAGGGGAGCTGTTTTTT.